The 5 T cell receptor beta chains below were found in one sample sequenced in a study of T cells after posttransplantation cyclophosphamide. Sequenced by immunoSEQ multiplex PCR; TCRdb stores in-frame clones only, minus some. This sample has tens of thousands of clones, each found more than once. The sample comprised PBMCs. The receptor source for this set is a young man in good health and a related stem cell transplant donor.

This clone was counted ten times or more. V and J are TRBV5-1 and TRBJ1-4, with 11 bases lining up with TRBD1. The CDR3 totals 15 residues. The germline gives CDR1 SGHRS, CDR2 YFSETQ. Unmatched junction bases numbered 7, after V lost 4 bases and J lost 8 bases. In nucleotides, the CDR3 is TGCGCCAGCAGCCCGGACAGGGGGCGTGAGGAAAAACTGTTTTTT. This gives the protein CASSPDRGREEKLFF.

The rearrangement links TRBV6-2 or TRBV6-3 to TRBJ2-3; 9 bases are shared with TRBD2. The length of the CDR3 is 18 residues. Trimming took 2 bases from V and 4 from J; bases not matched to a gene: 13. Germline-derived CDR1 and CDR2 are MNHEY and SVGEGT. The chain's CDR3 is CASSYERGAPQGSDTQYF. CDR3 bases: TGTGCCAGCAGTTACGAGCGGGGGGCCCCGCAGGGTTCAGATACGCAGTATTTT.

This clone occurred many times. The chain has TRBV6-5 and TRBJ2-2; 7 positions agree with TRBD1. Looked up from germline, CDR1 is MNHEY and CDR2 is SVGAGI. The CDR3 is 15 amino acids. V dropped 6 bases and J dropped 2; count of bases not matched to a gene: 6. CDR3 coding DNA: TGTGCCAGCAGCTCCACAGGGGATAACACCGGGGAGCTGTTTTTT. Translated: CASSSTGDNTGELFF.

This clone was observed many times. The rearrangement uses TRBV5-4 and TRBJ1-1; 10 positions agree with TRBD1. The CDR3 runs to 15 residues. The V gene's germline CDR1 is SGHNT and CDR2 YYREEE (reference sequence). After removal of 3 bases from V and 5 bases from J, the junction contained 7 bases not matched to a gene. The CDR3 DNA sequence: TGTGCCAGCAGCTCTAGACAGGGGGCTAGTACTGAAGCTTTCTTT. This codes for CASSSRQGASTEAFF.

This clone has a count of ten or more. The same CDR3 can be traced to other DNA sequences in this sample. The CDR3 nucleotides read TGTGCCAGCAGTTACTCGACAGGGAACTATGGCTACACCTTC. Translated, it gives CASSYSTGNYGYTF. V and J are TRBV6-5 and TRBJ1-2, with 7 bases fitting TRBD1. Trimming took 0 bases from V and 2 from J; bases not matched to a gene: 0. Per the germline V gene, CDR1 is MNHEY and CDR2 is SVGAGI. This CDR3 contains 14 residues.